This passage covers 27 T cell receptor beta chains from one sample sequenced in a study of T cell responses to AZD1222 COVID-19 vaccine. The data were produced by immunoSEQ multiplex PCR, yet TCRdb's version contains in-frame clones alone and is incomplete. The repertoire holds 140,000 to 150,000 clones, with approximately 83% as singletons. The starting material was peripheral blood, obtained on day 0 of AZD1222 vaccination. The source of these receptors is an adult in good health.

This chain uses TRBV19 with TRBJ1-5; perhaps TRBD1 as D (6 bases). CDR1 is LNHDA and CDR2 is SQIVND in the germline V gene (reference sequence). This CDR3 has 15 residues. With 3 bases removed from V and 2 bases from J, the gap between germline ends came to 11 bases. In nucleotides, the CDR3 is TGTGCCAGTAGTATGGCAGGGGCGGGCAATCAGCCCCAGCATTTT. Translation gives CASSMAGAGNQPQHF.

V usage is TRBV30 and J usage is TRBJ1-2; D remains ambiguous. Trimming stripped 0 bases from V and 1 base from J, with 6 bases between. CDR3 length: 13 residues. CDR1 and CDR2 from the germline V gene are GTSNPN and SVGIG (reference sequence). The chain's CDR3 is CAWSVSSNYGYTF. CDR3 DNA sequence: TGTGCCTGGAGTGTAAGCAGTAACTATGGCTACACCTTC.

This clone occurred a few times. CDR3 bases: TGTGCCAGCAGCTTTATACAGGTATCCGAGCAGTACTTC. Protein sequence: CASSFIQVSEQYF. The gene calls are TRBV7-9 and TRBJ2-7, with D tentatively TRBD1 (5 bases). Trimming removed 3 bases from V and 6 bases from J, with 12 bases in between. This CDR3 has 13 amino acids. Per germline, CDR1 SEHNR and CDR2 FQNEAQ (reference sequence).

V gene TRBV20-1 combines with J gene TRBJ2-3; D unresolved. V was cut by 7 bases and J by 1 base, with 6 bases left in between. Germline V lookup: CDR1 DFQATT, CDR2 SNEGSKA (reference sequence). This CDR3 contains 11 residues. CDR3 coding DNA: TGCAGTGTAGGGCGCACAGATACGCAGTATTTT. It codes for CSVGRTDTQYF.

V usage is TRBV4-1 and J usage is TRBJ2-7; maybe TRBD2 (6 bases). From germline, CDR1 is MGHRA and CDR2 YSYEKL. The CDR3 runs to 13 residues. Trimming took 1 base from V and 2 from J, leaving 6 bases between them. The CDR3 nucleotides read TGCGCCAGCAGCCAAGGGGGGGCCTACGAGCAGTACTTC. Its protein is CASSQGGAYEQYF.

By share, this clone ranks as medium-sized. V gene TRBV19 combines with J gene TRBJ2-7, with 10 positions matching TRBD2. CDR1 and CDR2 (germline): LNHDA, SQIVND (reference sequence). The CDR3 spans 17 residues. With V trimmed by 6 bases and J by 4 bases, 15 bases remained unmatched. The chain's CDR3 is CASSPNVAGGPGYEQYF. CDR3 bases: TGTGCCAGTAGCCCAAACGTAGCGGGAGGCCCCGGTTACGAGCAGTACTTC. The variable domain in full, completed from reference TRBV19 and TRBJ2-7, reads DGGITQSPKYLFRKEGQNVTLSCEQNLNHDAMYWYRQDPGQGLRLIYYSQIVNDFQKGDIAEGYSVSREKKESFPLTVTSAQKNPTAFYLCASSPNVAGGPGYEQYFGPGTRLTVT.

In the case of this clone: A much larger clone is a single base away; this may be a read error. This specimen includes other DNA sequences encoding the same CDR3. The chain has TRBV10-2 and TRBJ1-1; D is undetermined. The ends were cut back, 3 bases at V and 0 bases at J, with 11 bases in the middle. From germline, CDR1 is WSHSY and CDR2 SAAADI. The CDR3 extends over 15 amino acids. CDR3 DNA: TGCGCCAGCAGTGAATCACGCGGGATGAACACTGAAGCTTTCTTT. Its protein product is CASSESRGMNTEAFF.

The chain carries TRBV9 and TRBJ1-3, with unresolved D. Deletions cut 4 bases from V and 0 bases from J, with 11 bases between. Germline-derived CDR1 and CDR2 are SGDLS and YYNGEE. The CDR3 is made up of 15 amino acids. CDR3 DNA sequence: TGTGCCAGCAGCCTGCGGGTTGGCTCTGGAAACACCATATATTTT. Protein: CASSLRVGSGNTIYF.

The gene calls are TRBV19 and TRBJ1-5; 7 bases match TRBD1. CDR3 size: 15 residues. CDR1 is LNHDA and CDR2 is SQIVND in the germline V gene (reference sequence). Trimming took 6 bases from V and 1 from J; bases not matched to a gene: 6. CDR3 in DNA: TGTGCCAGTAGCCAACAGGGGTTAAGCAATCAGCCCCAGCATTTT. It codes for CASSQQGLSNQPQHF. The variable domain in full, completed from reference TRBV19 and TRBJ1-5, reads DGGITQSPKYLFRKEGQNVTLSCEQNLNHDAMYWYRQDPGQGLRLIYYSQIVNDFQKGDIAEGYSVSREKKESFPLTVTSAQKNPTAFYLCASSQQGLSNQPQHFGDGTRLSIL.

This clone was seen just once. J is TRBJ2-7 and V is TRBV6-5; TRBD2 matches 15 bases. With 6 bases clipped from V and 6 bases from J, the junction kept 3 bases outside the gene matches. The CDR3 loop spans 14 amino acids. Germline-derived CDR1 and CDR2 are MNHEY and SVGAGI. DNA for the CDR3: TGTGCCAGCAGACCGGGACTAGCGGGAGGCGAGCAGTACTTC. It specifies CASRPGLAGGEQYF.

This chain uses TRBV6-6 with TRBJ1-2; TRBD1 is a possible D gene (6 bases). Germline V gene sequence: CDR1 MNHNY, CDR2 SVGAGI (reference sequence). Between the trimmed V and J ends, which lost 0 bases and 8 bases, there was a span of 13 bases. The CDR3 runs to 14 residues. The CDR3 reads CASSYSGGAAGYTF. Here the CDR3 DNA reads TGTGCCAGCAGTTACTCAGGGGGGGCTGCCGGCTACACCTTC.

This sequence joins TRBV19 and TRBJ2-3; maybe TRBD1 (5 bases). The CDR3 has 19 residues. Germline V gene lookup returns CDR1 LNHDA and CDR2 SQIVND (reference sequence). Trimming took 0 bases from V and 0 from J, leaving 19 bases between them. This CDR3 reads CASSIDALGHRFSTDTQYF. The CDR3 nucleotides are TGTGCCAGTAGTATAGATGCGCTAGGACACCGCTTTAGCACAGATACGCAGTATTTT.

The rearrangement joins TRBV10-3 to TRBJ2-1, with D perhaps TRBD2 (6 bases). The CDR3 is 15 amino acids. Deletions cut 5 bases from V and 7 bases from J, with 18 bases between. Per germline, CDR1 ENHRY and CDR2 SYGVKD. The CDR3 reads CAISRDSLQLNEQFF. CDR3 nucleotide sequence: TGTGCCATCAGTCGGGACTCATTACAGTTGAATGAGCAGTTCTTC.

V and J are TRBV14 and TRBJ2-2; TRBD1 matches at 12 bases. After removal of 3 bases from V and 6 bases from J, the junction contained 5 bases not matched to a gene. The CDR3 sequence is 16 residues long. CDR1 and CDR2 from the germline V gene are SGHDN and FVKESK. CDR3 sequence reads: CASSHPGQGAPGELFF. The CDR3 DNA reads TGTGCCAGCAGCCACCCGGGACAGGGGGCACCCGGGGAGCTGTTTTTT.

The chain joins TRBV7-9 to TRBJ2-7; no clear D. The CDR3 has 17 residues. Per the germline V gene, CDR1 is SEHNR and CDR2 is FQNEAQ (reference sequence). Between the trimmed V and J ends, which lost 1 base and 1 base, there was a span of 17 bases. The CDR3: CASSLEFEWAGSYEQYF. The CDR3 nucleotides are TGTGCCAGCAGCTTAGAATTTGAGTGGGCAGGATCCTACGAGCAGTACTTC.

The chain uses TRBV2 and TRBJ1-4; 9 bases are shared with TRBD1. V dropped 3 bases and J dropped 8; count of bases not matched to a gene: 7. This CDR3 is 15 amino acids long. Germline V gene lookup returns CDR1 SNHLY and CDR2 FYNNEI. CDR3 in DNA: TGTGCCAGCAGTGAGTTTGGGACAGGGACGGAAAAACTGTTTTTT. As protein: CASSEFGTGTEKLFF.

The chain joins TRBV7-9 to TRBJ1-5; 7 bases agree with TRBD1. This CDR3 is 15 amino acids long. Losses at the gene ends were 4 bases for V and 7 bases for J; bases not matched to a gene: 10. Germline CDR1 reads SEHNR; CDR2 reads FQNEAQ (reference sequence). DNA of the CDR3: TGTGCCAGCAGCTATGAGGGGGCTAGGGGACAGCCCCAGCATTTT. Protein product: CASSYEGARGQPQHF.

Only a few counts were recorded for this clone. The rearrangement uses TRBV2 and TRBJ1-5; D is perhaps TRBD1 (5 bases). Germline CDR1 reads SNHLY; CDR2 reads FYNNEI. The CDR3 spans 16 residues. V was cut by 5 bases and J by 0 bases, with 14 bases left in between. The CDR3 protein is CASSRDGVYSNQPQHF. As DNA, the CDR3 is TGTGCCAGCAGTCGGGACGGCGTATATAGCAATCAGCCCCAGCATTTT.

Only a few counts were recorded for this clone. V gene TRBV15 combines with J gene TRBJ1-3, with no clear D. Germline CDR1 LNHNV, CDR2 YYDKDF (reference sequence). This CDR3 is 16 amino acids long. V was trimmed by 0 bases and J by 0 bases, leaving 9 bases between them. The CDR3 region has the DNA TGTGCCACCAGCAGAGATAGCCAGAGCTCTGGAAACACCATATATTTT. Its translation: CATSRDSQSSGNTIYF.

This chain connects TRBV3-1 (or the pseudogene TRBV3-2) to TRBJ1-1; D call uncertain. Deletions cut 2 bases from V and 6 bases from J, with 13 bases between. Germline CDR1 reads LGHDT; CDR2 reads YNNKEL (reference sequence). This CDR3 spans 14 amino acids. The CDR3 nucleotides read TGTGCCAGCAGCCAATGGATCGCCGGGGCTGAAGCTTTCTTT. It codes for CASSQWIAGAEAFF.

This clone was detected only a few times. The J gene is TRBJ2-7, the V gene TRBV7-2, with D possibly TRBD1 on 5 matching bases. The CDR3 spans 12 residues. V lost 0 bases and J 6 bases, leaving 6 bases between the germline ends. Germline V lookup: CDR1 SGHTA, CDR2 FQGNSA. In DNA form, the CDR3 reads TGTGCCAGCAGCTTAGCGGGGCGCGAGCAGTACTTC. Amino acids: CASSLAGREQYF.

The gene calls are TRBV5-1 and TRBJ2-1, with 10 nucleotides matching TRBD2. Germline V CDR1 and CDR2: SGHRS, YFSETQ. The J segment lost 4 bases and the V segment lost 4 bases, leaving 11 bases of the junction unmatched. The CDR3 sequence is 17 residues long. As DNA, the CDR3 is TGCGCCAGCAGCAATGGACTAGCGGACTCCCCATACAATGAGCAGTTCTTC. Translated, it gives CASSNGLADSPYNEQFF.

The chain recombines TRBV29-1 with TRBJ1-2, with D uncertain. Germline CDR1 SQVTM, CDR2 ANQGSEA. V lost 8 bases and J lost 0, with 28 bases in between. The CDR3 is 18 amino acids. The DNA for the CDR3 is TGCAGCTGCTTTGTGTTTCCGGACGGTAAGGTAGCTAACTATGGCTACACCTTC. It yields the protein CSCFVFPDGKVANYGYTF.

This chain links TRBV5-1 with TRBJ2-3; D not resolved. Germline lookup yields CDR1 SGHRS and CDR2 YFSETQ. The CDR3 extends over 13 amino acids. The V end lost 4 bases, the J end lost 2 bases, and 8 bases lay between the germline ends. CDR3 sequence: CASSPPSTDTQYF. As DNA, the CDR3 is TGCGCCAGCAGCCCCCCCTCCACAGATACGCAGTATTTT.

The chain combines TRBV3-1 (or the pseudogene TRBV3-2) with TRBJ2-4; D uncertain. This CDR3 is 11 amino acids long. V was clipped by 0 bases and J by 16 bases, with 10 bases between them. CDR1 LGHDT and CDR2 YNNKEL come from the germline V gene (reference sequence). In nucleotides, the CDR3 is TGTGCCAGCAGCCAAGAAGGAATCCACTACTTC. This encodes CASSQEGIHYF.

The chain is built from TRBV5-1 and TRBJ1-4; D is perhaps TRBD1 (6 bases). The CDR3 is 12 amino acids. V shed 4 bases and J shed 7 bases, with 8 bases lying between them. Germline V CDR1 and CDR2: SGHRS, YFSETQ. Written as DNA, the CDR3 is TGCGCCAGCAGCGCGGACAGTGAAAAACTGTTTTTT. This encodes CASSADSEKLFF. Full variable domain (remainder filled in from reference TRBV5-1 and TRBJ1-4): KAGVTQTPRYLIKTRGQQVTLSCSPISGHRSVSWYQQTPGQGLQFLFEYFSETQRNKGNFPGRFSGRQFSNSRSEMNVSTLELGDSALYLCASSADSEKLFFGSGTQLSVL.

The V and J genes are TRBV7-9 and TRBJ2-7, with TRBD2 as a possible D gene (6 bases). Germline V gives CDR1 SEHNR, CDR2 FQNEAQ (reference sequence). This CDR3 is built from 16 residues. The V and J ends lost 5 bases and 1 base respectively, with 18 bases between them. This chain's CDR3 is CASSPSMDGRSYEQYF. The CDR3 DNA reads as TGTGCCAGCAGCCCCTCTATGGACGGGAGATCCTACGAGCAGTACTTC.